This T cell receptor beta chain came from a study of blood T cell repertoires in COVID-19. Study background: Specimens from acute and convalescent COVID-19 originated in the United States, Italy and Spain.

The CDR3 length is 17 residues. The V and J ends lost 7 bases and 1 base, in that order; junction bases with no gene match: 7. CDR1 SNHLY and CDR2 FYNNEI come from the germline V gene. Measured with immunoSEQ multiplex PCR; TCRdb has only the in-frame clones, and not every one. The sample includes 200,000 or so clones, around 90% of them seen just once. The rearrangement links TRBV2 to TRBJ2-1, with TRBD2 identical over 13 bases. The sequence was obtained from a man under 40 who had recovered from COVID-19. The sample comprised PBMCs or T cells enriched from blood (not recorded which). The CDR3 here is CASKAGLAGDSYNEQFF. The CDR3 DNA reads TGTGCCAGCAAGGCCGGACTAGCGGGGGATTCCTACAATGAGCAGTTCTTC.